These 21 T cell receptor beta chains were sequenced from one sample in a study of early stage breast cancer tumors. Profiled with immunoSEQ multiplex PCR; TCRdb holds only in-frame clones, not every one. This sample carries 45,000 to 50,000 clones, around 83% of them seen once, and the ten largest clones take 1.1% to 1.5%. The specimen was blood. The receptors shown here come from a person in their fifties with breast cancer.

The chain couples TRBV7-3 to TRBJ2-5; no clear D gene. Germline V CDR1 and CDR2: SGHTA, FQGTGA. There are 13 residues in the CDR3. Deletions cut 4 bases from V and 2 bases from J, with 8 bases between. CDR3 sequence: CASSSKPQETQYF. CDR3 sequence (DNA): TGTGCCAGCAGCTCCAAGCCGCAAGAGACCCAGTACTTC. Based on the CDR3 plus reference TRBV7-3 and TRBJ2-5, the full variable domain is GAGVSQTPSNKVTEKGKYVELRCDPISGHTALYWYRQSLGQGPEFLIYFQGTGAADDSGLPNDRFFAVRPEGSVSTLKIQRTERGDSAVYLCASSSKPQETQYFGPGTRLLVL.

The V and J genes are TRBV18 and TRBJ2-7, with a possible D match to TRBD1 (5 bases). V was shortened by 5 bases and J by 3 bases, with 17 bases between the two germline ends. Germline V gene lookup returns CDR1 KGHSH and CDR2 LQKENI. This CDR3 is built from 15 residues. The CDR3 loop is CASSSQAGSRYEQYF. As DNA, the CDR3 is TGTGCCAGCTCATCGCAAGCAGGGTCGCGCTACGAGCAGTACTTC. Together with reference TRBV18 and TRBJ2-7, the CDR3 gives the full variable domain: NAGVMQNPRHLVRRRGQEARLRCSPMKGHSHVYWYRQLPEEGLKFMVYLQKENIIDESGMPKERFSAEFPKEGPSILRIQQVVRGDSAAYFCASSSQAGSRYEQYFGPGTRLTVT.

The chain uses TRBV5-6 and TRBJ1-4, with D hard to call. Trimming removed 9 bases at V and 8 bases at J, with 5 bases between. The CDR3 consists of 9 residues. CDR1 is SGHDT, CDR2 YYEEEE, per germline. CDR3 protein: CAKGEKLFF. CDR3 nucleotide sequence: TGTGCCAAGGGCGAAAAACTGTTTTTT.

This clone was seen only once. The chain employs TRBV10-1 and TRBJ2-7; 9 positions agree with TRBD1. CDR1 WNHNN and CDR2 SYGVQD come from the germline V gene (reference sequence). The CDR3 sequence is 16 residues long. Trimming at V came to 3 bases and at J to 4 bases, leaving 10 bases not matched to a gene. CDR3 bases: TGCGCCAGCAGTGAAAGTATAGGACAGGGGAGATACGAGCAGTACTTC. It translates to CASSESIGQGRYEQYF.

J is TRBJ2-7 and V is TRBV12-5, with 7 positions matching TRBD1. Trimming took 7 bases from V and 2 from J; bases not matched to a gene: 8. CDR3 length equals 14 residues. Germline values: CDR1 LGHNT, CDR2 FRNRAP. In DNA, the CDR3 is TGTGCTAGTGTCCCGGACAGGTCAACCTACGAGCAGTACTTC. It is translated as CASVPDRSTYEQYF.

This clone occurred a few times. The rearrangement joins TRBV10-1 to TRBJ1-4; a possible D gene is TRBD1 (5 bases). The CDR3 totals 16 residues. Trimming took off 10 bases at V and 3 bases at J, with 21 bases between the two ends. The germline gives CDR1 WNHNN, CDR2 SYGVQD (reference sequence). The CDR3 loop reads CATNFPPGLSNEKLFF. CDR3 in DNA: TGCGCCACAAACTTTCCTCCGGGACTTTCTAATGAAAAACTGTTTTTT.

The chain employs TRBV7-3 and TRBJ2-7; weak D call: TRBD1 (6 bases). Trimming removed 4 bases at V and 3 bases at J, with 16 bases between. This CDR3 region has 15 residues. Per the germline V gene, CDR1 is SGHTA and CDR2 is FQGTGA. CDR3 nucleotides: TGTGCCAGCAGCTCATCCGCAGGGGTAGGCTACGAGCAGTACTTC. This sequence encodes CASSSSAGVGYEQYF.

The rearrangement uses TRBV19 and TRBJ1-2, with D unresolved. The CDR3 has 15 amino acids. Germline assignment: CDR1 LNHDA and CDR2 SQIVND (reference sequence). V lost 1 base, J lost 2 bases, and 11 bases lay in between. The CDR3 DNA follows: TGTGCCAGTAGTATAGTTGCCGGTACGAACTATGGCTACACCTTC. Protein: CASSIVAGTNYGYTF.

This rearrangement joins TRBV18 to TRBJ1-5; no firm D call. CDR1 and CDR2 (germline): KGHSH, LQKENI. The CDR3 spans 18 residues. V shed 3 bases and J shed 2 bases, with 20 bases lying between them. DNA of the CDR3: TGTGCCAGCTCACCCCAGACACTCTCCTCAGGTGGCAATCAGCCCCAGCATTTT. Protein sequence: CASSPQTLSSGGNQPQHF.

The chain is built from TRBV29-1 and TRBJ2-7; D remains ambiguous. Germline-derived CDR1 and CDR2 are SQVTM and ANQGSEA. V lost 7 bases, J lost 0 bases, and 7 bases lay in between. The length of the CDR3 is 11 residues. The CDR3 loop is CSAASSYEQYF. In DNA, the CDR3 is TGCAGCGCTGCAAGCTCCTACGAGCAGTACTTC.

In this sample, this clone turned up once. The chain links TRBV18 to TRBJ1-4; TRBD1 aligns across 9 bases. J lost 2 bases, V lost 6 bases, and 22 bases had no gene match. The CDR3 is 21 residues long. Germline assignment: CDR1 KGHSH and CDR2 LQKENI. The CDR3 DNA is TGTGCCAGCTCTGTCCGACCCCCGGGACAGGGATATCTTGGGACTAATGAAAAACTGTTTTTT. Its translation: CASSVRPPGQGYLGTNEKLFF.

A few counts support this clone. The V gene is TRBV28, the J gene TRBJ1-2; 8 positions match TRBD1. Germline V gene lookup returns CDR1 MDHEN and CDR2 SYDVKM. The ends lost 3 bases at V and 14 bases at J; junction bases unmatched: 11. The CDR3 runs to 13 residues. CDR3 protein: CASSLNDRGGWTF. The DNA for the CDR3 is TGTGCCAGCAGTTTGAACGACAGGGGCGGATGGACCTTC.

The chain links TRBV5-4 to TRBJ2-1; 8 nucleotides match TRBD2. Germline V CDR1 and CDR2: SGHNT, YYREEE (reference sequence). V lost 0 bases and J lost 10; bases outside the gene matches: 6. The CDR3 is 14 residues long. CDR3 in amino acids: CASSLAGGPWEQFF. In nucleotides, the CDR3 is TGTGCCAGCAGCTTGGCGGGGGGGCCATGGGAGCAGTTCTTC.

The chain combines TRBV30 with TRBJ2-5; TRBD1 is a possible D gene (5 bases). CDR1 is GTSNPN, CDR2 SVGIG, per germline (reference sequence). The CDR3 is made up of 12 amino acids. V lost 3 bases and J lost 7, with 12 bases in between. CDR3 sequence (DNA): TGTGCCTGGAGCGCAGGGTTCGGGACCCAGTACTTC. Its protein is CAWSAGFGTQYF.

The V call is TRBV7-8, the J call TRBJ2-1; 10 bases are a match to TRBD1. The CDR3 has 16 residues. CDR1 SGHVS and CDR2 FQNEAQ come from the germline V gene. The V and J ends lost 0 bases and 2 bases, in that order; junction bases with no gene match: 1. This chain's CDR3 is CASSLAGTGAYNEQFF. The DNA for the CDR3 is TGTGCCAGCAGCTTAGCCGGGACAGGGGCCTACAATGAGCAGTTCTTC.

This rearrangement joins TRBV19 to TRBJ1-2; D might be TRBD1 (5 bases). This CDR3 is 12 amino acids long. V gave up 3 bases and J gave up 7 bases, with 9 bases separating them. Germline lookup yields CDR1 LNHDA and CDR2 SQIVND (reference sequence). Here the CDR3 reads CASSIAGGGYTF. CDR3 DNA sequence: TGTGCCAGTAGTATCGCCGGGGGTGGCTACACCTTC.

The V gene is TRBV2, the J gene TRBJ1-5; 11 positions agree with TRBD1. Germline CDR1 and CDR2: SNHLY and FYNNEI. Trimming took 6 bases from V and 0 from J; bases not matched to a gene: 16. There are 20 residues in the CDR3. In nucleotides, the CDR3 is TGTGCCAGCAGCCTAGATCCGTCCGGGACAGGGGGTTATAGCAATCAGCCCCAGCATTTT. Its translation is CASSLDPSGTGGYSNQPQHF.

V gene TRBV5-1 combines with J gene TRBJ1-1; 7 bases align to TRBD1. Unmatched junction bases numbered 3, after V lost 4 bases and J lost 3 bases. The length of the CDR3 is 13 residues. Germline V gene lookup returns CDR1 SGHRS and CDR2 YFSETQ. CDR3 amino acids: CASSPGQDTEAFF. CDR3 in DNA: TGCGCCAGCAGCCCTGGACAGGACACTGAAGCTTTCTTT. Based on the CDR3 plus reference TRBV5-1 and TRBJ1-1, the full variable domain is KAGVTQTPRYLIKTRGQQVTLSCSPISGHRSVSWYQQTPGQGLQFLFEYFSETQRNKGNFPGRFSGRQFSNSRSEMNVSTLELGDSALYLCASSPGQDTEAFFGQGTRLTVV.

The chain couples TRBV29-1 to TRBJ2-5, with a tentative D call TRBD2 (6 bases). The length of the CDR3 is 11 residues. Trimming took off 4 bases at V and 7 bases at J, with 10 bases between the two ends. In germline, CDR1 is SQVTM, CDR2 ANQGSEA. The CDR3 DNA sequence: TGCAGCGTTGGAGCGCGGGGGACCCAGTACTTC. Its protein is CSVGARGTQYF.

The CDR3 DNA sequence: TGTGCCATCAGTGGATCGGGACAGGGGAATCAGCCCCAGCATTTT. This encodes CAISGSGQGNQPQHF. The genes are TRBV10-3 and TRBJ1-5; TRBD1 matches 10 bases. The J segment lost 4 bases and the V segment lost 4 bases, leaving 4 bases of the junction unmatched. There are 15 residues in the CDR3. The germline V gene encodes CDR1 ENHRY and CDR2 SYGVKD.

This clone was picked up one time. CDR3 in amino acids: CASSREGAFYNEQFF. The CDR3 region has the DNA TGTGCCAGCAGCCGGGAGGGGGCTTTCTACAATGAGCAGTTCTTC. The genes are TRBV6-4 and TRBJ2-1, with D possibly being TRBD2 (8 bases). The CDR3 contains 15 residues. V dropped 6 bases and J dropped 3 bases, with 15 bases sitting between them. Germline CDR1 MRHNA, CDR2 SNTAGT.